These 12 T cell receptor beta chains came from one sample sequenced in a study of chemoradiotherapy in HPV16-positive cancers. The repertoire was sequenced with immunoSEQ multiplex PCR; TCRdb's copy has only in-frame clones and lacks some. Altogether about 2,000 clones are present, 84% being singletons, with the ten largest covering around 2.9%. The source material was tumor tissue, sampled from a patient who underwent chemoradiotherapy. These receptors originate from a human donor with HPV-associated anogenital cancer.

The J gene is TRBJ2-1, the V gene TRBV5-6; 11 nucleotides line up with TRBD2. V was pared by 2 bases and J by 6 bases, with 4 bases of the junction left unmatched. The germline CDR1 and CDR2 sequences are SGHDT and YYEEEE. This CDR3 has 15 residues. CDR3 sequence (DNA): TGTGCCAGCAGCTTTTATAGCGGGAGGGCCAATGAGCAGTTCTTC. It encodes CASSFYSGRANEQFF.

V gene TRBV27 combines with J gene TRBJ2-3, with TRBD2 identical over 8 bases. The CDR3 runs 14 residues. Germline CDR1 reads MNHEY; CDR2 reads SMNVEV (reference sequence). V was pared by 7 bases and J by 0 bases, with 3 bases of the junction left unmatched. This chain's CDR3 is CASNRGGSTDTQYF. The CDR3 DNA sequence: TGTGCCAGCAATCGGGGGGGCAGCACAGATACGCAGTATTTT.

The chain combines TRBV7-8 with TRBJ2-7; D gene uncertain. The germline V and J ends were trimmed by 2 bases and 5 bases, with 4 bases remaining between them. Germline V CDR1 and CDR2: SGHVS, FQNEAQ. CDR3 size: 11 residues. CDR3: CASSLINEQYF. In DNA form, the CDR3 reads TGTGCCAGCAGCTTAATTAACGAGCAGTACTTC. The complete variable domain, with remaining parts taken from reference TRBV7-8 and TRBJ2-7, reads GAGVSQSPRYKVAKRGQDVALRCDPISGHVSLFWYQQALGQGPEFLTYFQNEAQLDKSGLPSDRFFAERPEGSVSTLKIQRTQQEDSAVYLCASSLINEQYFGPGTRLTVT.

The V and J genes are TRBV7-2 and TRBJ2-5; 13 nucleotides align to TRBD2. The CDR3 has 15 residues. Germline trimming cut 8 bases from V and 4 bases from J; bases unmatched to any gene: 7. The V gene's germline CDR1 is SGHTA and CDR2 FQGNSA. CDR3 coding DNA: TGTGCCAGCCTGAGACTAGCGGGGGGCTCAGAGACCCAGTACTTC. It encodes CASLRLAGGSETQYF.

This sequence joins TRBV19 and TRBJ2-4; D remains ambiguous. The CDR3 runs to 15 residues. Trimming took off 5 bases at V and 0 bases at J, with 11 bases between the two ends. Germline CDR1 is LNHDA and CDR2 is SQIVND (reference sequence). The CDR3 region has the DNA TGTGCCAGTAGTGACGCCTTTCTAGCCAAAAACATTCAGTACTTC. Translation gives CASSDAFLAKNIQYF.

The chain combines TRBV7-3 with TRBJ1-1; weak D call: TRBD1 (5 bases). This CDR3 is built from 14 residues. Per germline, CDR1 SGHTA and CDR2 FQGTGA. V gave up 5 bases and J gave up 1 base, with 11 bases separating them. This chain's CDR3 is CASSQGGANTEAFF. CDR3 DNA: TGTGCCAGCAGCCAGGGAGGGGCGAACACTGAAGCTTTCTTT. The whole variable domain, filled in from reference TRBV7-3 and TRBJ1-1, reads GAGVSQTPSNKVTEKGKYVELRCDPISGHTALYWYRQSLGQGPEFLIYFQGTGAADDSGLPNDRFFAVRPEGSVSTLKIQRTERGDSAVYLCASSQGGANTEAFFGQGTRLTVV.

The J gene is TRBJ2-2, the V gene TRBV2; tentative D call: TRBD1 (6 bases). From germline, CDR1 is SNHLY and CDR2 FYNNEI. V dropped 5 bases and J dropped 0 bases, with 10 bases sitting between them. This CDR3 spans 15 amino acids. The DNA of the CDR3 is TGTGCCAGCAGTAGACAGGCGACGAACACCGGGGAGCTGTTTTTT. Protein: CASSRQATNTGELFF.

J is TRBJ2-7 and V is TRBV7-2; unclear D gene. CDR1 is SGHTA, CDR2 FQGNSA, per germline. CDR3 length equals 11 residues. Trimming shortened V by 3 bases and J by 5 bases, and 5 bases separated the two germline ends. The CDR3 bases are TGTGCCAGCAGCTTTTTCCACGAGCAGTACTTC. Its protein is CASSFFHEQYF.

The chain carries TRBV9 and TRBJ1-1; D remains unclear. Germline lookup yields CDR1 SGDLS and CDR2 YYNGEE. The CDR3 spans 13 residues. V gave up 3 bases and J gave up 1 base, with 7 bases separating them. The CDR3 spells CASSARQNTEAFF. CDR3 sequence (DNA): TGTGCCAGCAGCGCCCGACAGAACACTGAAGCTTTCTTT.

This chain links TRBV9 with TRBJ1-4; D call uncertain. CDR3 length: 13 amino acids. CDR1 is SGDLS and CDR2 is YYNGEE in the germline V gene. Trimming removed 3 bases at V and 17 bases at J, with 20 bases between. CDR3 sequence reads: CASSALGRAPLFF. The DNA for the CDR3 is TGTGCCAGCAGCGCCTTGGGGAGGGCCCCGCTCTTTTTT.

The chain has TRBV6-6 and TRBJ2-2; D is tentatively TRBD1 or TRBD2 (5 bases each). The CDR3 has 14 amino acids. The germline V and J ends were trimmed by 8 bases and 5 bases, with 15 bases remaining between them. CDR1 MNHNY and CDR2 SVGAGI come from the germline V gene (reference sequence). CDR3 sequence (DNA): TGTGCCAGCGGGGACGGCCTTTGGACCGGGGAGCTGTTTTTT. As protein: CASGDGLWTGELFF.

The rearrangement links TRBV27 to TRBJ1-4; D is perhaps TRBD1 (5 bases). The germline CDR1 and CDR2 sequences are MNHEY and SMNVEV (reference sequence). The CDR3 runs to 14 residues. V was trimmed by 6 bases and J by 8 bases, leaving 16 bases between them. The CDR3 region has the DNA TGTGCCAGCAGGGCGGGGGGGGTCCGGGAAAAACTGTTTTTT. The encoded protein is CASRAGGVREKLFF.